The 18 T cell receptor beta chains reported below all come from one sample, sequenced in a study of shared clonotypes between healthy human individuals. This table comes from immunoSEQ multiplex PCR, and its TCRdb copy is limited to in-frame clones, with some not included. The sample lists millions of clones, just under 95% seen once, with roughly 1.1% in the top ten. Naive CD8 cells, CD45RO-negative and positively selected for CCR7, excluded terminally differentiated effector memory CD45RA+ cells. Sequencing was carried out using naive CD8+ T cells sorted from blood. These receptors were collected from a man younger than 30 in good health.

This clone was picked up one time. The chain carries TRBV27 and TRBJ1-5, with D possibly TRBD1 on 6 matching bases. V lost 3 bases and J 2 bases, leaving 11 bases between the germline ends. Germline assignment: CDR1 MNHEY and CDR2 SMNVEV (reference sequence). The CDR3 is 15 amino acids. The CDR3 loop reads CASSLGAPGNQPQHF. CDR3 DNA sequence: TGTGCCAGCAGTTTGGGGGCACCGGGCAATCAGCCCCAGCATTTT.

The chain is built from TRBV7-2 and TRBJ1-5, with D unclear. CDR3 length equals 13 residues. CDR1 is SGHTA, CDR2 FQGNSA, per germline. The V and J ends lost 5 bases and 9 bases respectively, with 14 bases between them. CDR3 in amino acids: CASSMTLLRPQHF. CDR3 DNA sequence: TGTGCCAGCAGCATGACCCTTCTGCGGCCCCAGCATTTT.

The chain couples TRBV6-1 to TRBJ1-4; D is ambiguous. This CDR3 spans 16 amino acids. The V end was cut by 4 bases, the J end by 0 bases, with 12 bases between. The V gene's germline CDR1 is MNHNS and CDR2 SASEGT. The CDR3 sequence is CASSVRRGATNEKLFF. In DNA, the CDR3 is TGTGCCAGCAGTGTCCGACGCGGGGCAACTAATGAAAAACTGTTTTTT.

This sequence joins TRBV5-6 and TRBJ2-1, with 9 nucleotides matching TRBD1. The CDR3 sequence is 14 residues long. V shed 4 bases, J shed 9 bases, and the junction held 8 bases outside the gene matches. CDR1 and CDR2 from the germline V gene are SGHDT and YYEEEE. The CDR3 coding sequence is TGTGCCAGCAGCGGGGACAGGGCCTTCCCTGAGCAGTTCTTC. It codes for CASSGDRAFPEQFF.

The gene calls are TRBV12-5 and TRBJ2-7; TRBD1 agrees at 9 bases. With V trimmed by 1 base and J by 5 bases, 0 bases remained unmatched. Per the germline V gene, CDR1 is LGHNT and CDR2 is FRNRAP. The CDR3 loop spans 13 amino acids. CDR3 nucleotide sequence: TGTGCTAGTGGTTTGGGGACAGGGGACGAGCAGTACTTC. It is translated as CASGLGTGDEQYF.

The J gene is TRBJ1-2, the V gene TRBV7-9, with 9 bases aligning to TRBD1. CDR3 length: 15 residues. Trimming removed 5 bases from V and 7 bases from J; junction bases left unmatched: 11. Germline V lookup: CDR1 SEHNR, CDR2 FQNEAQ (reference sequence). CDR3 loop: CASSHDRDRAFGYTF. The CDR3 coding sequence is TGTGCCAGCAGCCACGACCGGGACAGGGCTTTTGGCTACACCTTC.

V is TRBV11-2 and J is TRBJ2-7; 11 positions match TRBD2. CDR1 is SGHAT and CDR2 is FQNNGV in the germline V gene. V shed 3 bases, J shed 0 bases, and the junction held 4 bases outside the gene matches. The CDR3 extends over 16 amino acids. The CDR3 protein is CASSFGLAGTSYEQYF. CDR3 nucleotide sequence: TGTGCCAGCAGCTTTGGACTAGCGGGTACCTCCTACGAGCAGTACTTC.

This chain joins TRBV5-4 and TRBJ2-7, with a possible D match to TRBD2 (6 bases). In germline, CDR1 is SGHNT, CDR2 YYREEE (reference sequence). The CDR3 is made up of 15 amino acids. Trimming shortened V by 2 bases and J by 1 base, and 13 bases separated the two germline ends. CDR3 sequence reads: CASSFLEGSSYEQYF. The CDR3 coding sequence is TGTGCCAGCAGCTTTTTGGAGGGCAGTTCCTACGAGCAGTACTTC.

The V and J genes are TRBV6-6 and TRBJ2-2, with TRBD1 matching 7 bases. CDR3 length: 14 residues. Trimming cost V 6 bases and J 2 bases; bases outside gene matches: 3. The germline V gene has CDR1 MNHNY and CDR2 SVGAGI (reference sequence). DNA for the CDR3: TGTGCCAGCAGCCGGACAGGAAACACCGGGGAGCTGTTTTTT. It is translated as CASSRTGNTGELFF.

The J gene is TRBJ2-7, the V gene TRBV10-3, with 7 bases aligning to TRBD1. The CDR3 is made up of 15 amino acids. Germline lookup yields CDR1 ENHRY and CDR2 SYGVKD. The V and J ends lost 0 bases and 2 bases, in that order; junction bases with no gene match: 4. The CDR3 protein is CAISESQGPTYEQYF. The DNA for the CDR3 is TGTGCCATCAGTGAGTCACAGGGGCCCACCTACGAGCAGTACTTC.

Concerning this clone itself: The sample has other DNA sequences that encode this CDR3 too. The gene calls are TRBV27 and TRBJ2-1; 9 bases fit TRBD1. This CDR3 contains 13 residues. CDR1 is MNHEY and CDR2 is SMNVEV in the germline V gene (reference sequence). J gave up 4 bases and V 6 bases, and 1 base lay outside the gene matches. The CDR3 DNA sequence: TGTGCCAGCAGGGGGACAGGGTACAATGAGCAGTTCTTC. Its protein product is CASRGTGYNEQFF.

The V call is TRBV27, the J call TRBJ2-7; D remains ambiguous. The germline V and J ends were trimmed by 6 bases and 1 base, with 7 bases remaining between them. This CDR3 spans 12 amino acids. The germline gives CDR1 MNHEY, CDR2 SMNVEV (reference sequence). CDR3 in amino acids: CASRPDSYEQYF. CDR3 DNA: TGTGCCAGCAGGCCTGATTCCTACGAGCAGTACTTC.

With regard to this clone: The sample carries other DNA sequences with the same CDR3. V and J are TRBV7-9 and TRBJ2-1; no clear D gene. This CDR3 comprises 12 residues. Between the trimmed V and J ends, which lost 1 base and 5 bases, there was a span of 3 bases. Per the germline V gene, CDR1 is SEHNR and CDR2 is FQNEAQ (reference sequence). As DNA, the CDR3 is TGTGCCAGCAGCTTAGTGAACAATGAGCAGTTCTTC. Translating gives CASSLVNNEQFF.

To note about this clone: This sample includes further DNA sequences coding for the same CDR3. The CDR3, as DNA: TGTGCCAGCAGCCCTCGGGGCTACGAGCAGTACTTC. It yields the protein CASSPRGYEQYF. The rearrangement uses TRBV7-9 and TRBJ2-7, with a tentative D call TRBD2 (5 bases). This CDR3 contains 12 residues. Trimming removed 5 bases at V and 3 bases at J, with 8 bases between. In germline, CDR1 is SEHNR, CDR2 FQNEAQ (reference sequence).

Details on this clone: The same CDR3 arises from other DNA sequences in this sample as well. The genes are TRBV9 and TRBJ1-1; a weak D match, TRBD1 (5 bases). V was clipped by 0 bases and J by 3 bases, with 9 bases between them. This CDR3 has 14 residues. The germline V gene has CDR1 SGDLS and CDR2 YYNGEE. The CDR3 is CASSVGWGDTEAFF. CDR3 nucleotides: TGTGCCAGCAGCGTAGGCTGGGGGGACACTGAAGCTTTCTTT. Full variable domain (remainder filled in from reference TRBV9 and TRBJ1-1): DSGVTQTPKHLITATGQRVTLRCSPRSGDLSVYWYQQSLDQGLQFLIQYYNGEERAKGNILERFSAQQFPDLHSELNLSSLELGDSALYFCASSVGWGDTEAFFGQGTRLTVV.

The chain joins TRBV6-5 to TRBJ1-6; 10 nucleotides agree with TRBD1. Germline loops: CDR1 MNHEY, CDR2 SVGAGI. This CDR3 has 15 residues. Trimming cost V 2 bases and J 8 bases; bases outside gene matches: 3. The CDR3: CASSYDRGLYSPLHF. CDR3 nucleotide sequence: TGTGCCAGCAGTTACGACAGGGGGCTTTATTCACCCCTCCACTTT.

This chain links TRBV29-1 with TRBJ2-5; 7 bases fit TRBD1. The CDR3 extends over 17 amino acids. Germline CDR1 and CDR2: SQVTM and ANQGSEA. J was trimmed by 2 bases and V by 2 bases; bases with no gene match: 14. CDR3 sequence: CSVEPRRAGGRQETQYF. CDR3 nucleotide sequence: TGCAGCGTTGAACCGCGGCGGGCAGGGGGTAGACAAGAGACCCAGTACTTC.

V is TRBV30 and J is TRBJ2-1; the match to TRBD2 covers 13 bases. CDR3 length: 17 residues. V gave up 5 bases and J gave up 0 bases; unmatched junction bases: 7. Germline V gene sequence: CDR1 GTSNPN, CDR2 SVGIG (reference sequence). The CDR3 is CAWSGTSGTSSYNEQFF. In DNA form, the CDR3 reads TGTGCCTGGTCCGGGACTAGCGGGACGAGCTCCTACAATGAGCAGTTCTTC.